This entry lists 20 T cell receptor beta chains sequenced from one sample in a study of cytomegalovirus exposure and HLA in healthy donors. 60 Vbeta and 13 Jbeta primers were used in PCR. Libraries were prepared by immunoSEQ multiplex PCR; TCRdb keeps only in-frame clonotypes and omits some of them. The repertoire holds 150,000 or so clones, with over 70% as singletons. Sequencing input: PBMCs. These receptors all stem from a man aged 50-60 years in good health and CMV-seropositive.

The chain uses TRBV4-3 and TRBJ2-7; tentatively, D is TRBD2 (7 bases). The CDR3 consists of 17 residues. Looked up from germline, CDR1 is LGHNA and CDR2 is YSLEER. The V gene lost 0 bases and the J gene lost 7 bases, with 22 bases spanning the gap. CDR3 residues: CASSQEGGRGRAGEQYF. The CDR3 DNA reads TGCGCCAGCAGCCAAGAGGGGGGTAGGGGGAGGGCCGGGGAGCAGTACTTC.

V is TRBV20-1 and J is TRBJ2-7; 9 bases line up with TRBD1. The ends lost 6 bases at V and 6 bases at J; junction bases unmatched: 3. In germline, CDR1 is DFQATT, CDR2 SNEGSKA (reference sequence). This CDR3 is 11 amino acids long. The CDR3: CSANRGREQYF. The CDR3 bases are TGCAGTGCAAACAGGGGGCGCGAGCAGTACTTC.

The V gene is TRBV9, the J gene TRBJ2-1; 8 bases are shared with TRBD2. There are 18 residues in the CDR3. CDR1 is SGDLS, CDR2 YYNGEE, per germline. The J segment lost 0 bases and the V segment lost 0 bases, leaving 8 bases of the junction unmatched. CDR3 bases: TGTGCCAGCAGCGTAGGAGGAACCAGCGGGAGCTCCTACAATGAGCAGTTCTTC. This encodes CASSVGGTSGSSYNEQFF.

The V and J genes are TRBV10-3 and TRBJ2-1; 7 positions match TRBD1. Per the germline V gene, CDR1 is ENHRY and CDR2 is SYGVKD. The CDR3 covers 15 residues. V trimming: 3 bases; J trimming: 0 bases; junction bases outside the gene matches: 2. This CDR3 reads CAISDPGGSYNEQFF. Written as DNA, the CDR3 is TGTGCCATCAGTGACCCAGGGGGCTCCTACAATGAGCAGTTCTTC.

This clone was counted once. CDR3: CASSRTPSGEQYF. The CDR3 DNA reads as TGTGCCAGCAGTCGGACCCCATCGGGGGAGCAGTACTTC. This chain links TRBV27 with TRBJ2-7, with D perhaps TRBD2 (5 bases). Germline assignment: CDR1 MNHEY and CDR2 SMNVEV (reference sequence). Trimming took 5 bases from V and 7 from J, leaving 15 bases between them. CDR3 length: 13 amino acids.

Written as DNA, the CDR3 is TGTGCCAGCAGTTATTCAGTATATGATTCACCCCTCCACTTT. Residues: CASSYSVYDSPLHF. The gene calls are TRBV11-2 and TRBJ1-6, with D unclear. CDR1 and CDR2 (germline): SGHAT, FQNNGV. V lost 6 bases to trimming and J lost 8 bases, with 14 bases between them. This CDR3 comprises 14 residues.

The V call is TRBV29-1, the J call TRBJ1-4; D is undetermined. Per germline, CDR1 SQVTM and CDR2 ANQGSEA. Between the trimmed V and J ends, which lost 4 bases and 4 bases, there was a span of 13 bases. The CDR3 extends over 14 amino acids. The CDR3 is CSVVSNRHNEKLFF. The CDR3 DNA reads TGCAGCGTTGTCTCTAACAGACATAATGAAAAACTGTTTTTT.

J is TRBJ1-1 and V is TRBV18; D not resolved. The CDR3 loop spans 14 amino acids. V lost 4 bases, J lost 5 bases, and 14 bases lay in between. The germline V gene has CDR1 KGHSH and CDR2 LQKENI. The CDR3 nucleotides read TGTGCCAGCTCACTGGACTTGATCGGTACTGAAGCTTTCTTT. It is translated as CASSLDLIGTEAFF.

This chain uses TRBV28 with TRBJ1-4, with D unresolved. The CDR3 has 13 amino acids. Trimming took off 4 bases at V and 4 bases at J, with 7 bases between the two ends. Germline CDR1 and CDR2: MDHEN and SYDVKM. CDR3 protein: CASSSEFNEKLFF. DNA of the CDR3: TGTGCCAGCAGTTCTGAGTTTAATGAAAAACTGTTTTTT.

The rearrangement joins TRBV7-9 to TRBJ1-2; 8 positions agree with TRBD1. CDR1 is SEHNR and CDR2 is FQNEAQ in the germline V gene (reference sequence). Germline trimming cut 5 bases from V and 4 bases from J; bases unmatched to any gene: 6. The CDR3 extends over 14 amino acids. The CDR3 sequence: CASSPTGGRYGYTF. CDR3 in DNA: TGTGCCAGCAGCCCTACAGGGGGACGCTATGGCTACACCTTC.

The chain employs TRBV7-8 and TRBJ2-7; 11 nucleotides match TRBD2. This CDR3 has 20 amino acids. V shed 5 bases and J 0 bases; nucleotides not matched to a gene: 18. The germline gives CDR1 SGHVS, CDR2 FQNEAQ. The CDR3 protein is CASSPKHPGLAGGRSYEQYF. The CDR3 nucleotides read TGTGCCAGCAGCCCTAAACATCCGGGCCTAGCGGGGGGTCGCTCCTACGAGCAGTACTTC.

V is TRBV30 and J is TRBJ1-2; no clear D gene. The CDR3 length is 11 residues. The V end lost 6 bases, the J end lost 1 base, and 6 bases lay between the germline ends. The germline CDR1 and CDR2 sequences are GTSNPN and SVGIG (reference sequence). The CDR3 spells CACIRNYGYTF. In nucleotides, the CDR3 is TGTGCCTGTATCCGTAACTATGGCTACACCTTC.

The V and J genes are TRBV6-5 and TRBJ2-7; D unclear. The ends were cut back, 5 bases at V and 2 bases at J, with 10 bases in the middle. The CDR3 covers 13 residues. Germline CDR1 is MNHEY and CDR2 is SVGAGI. The DNA of the CDR3 is TGTGCCAGCAGTGAAAGTAACACCTACGAGCAGTACTTC. As protein: CASSESNTYEQYF.

The chain carries TRBV2 and TRBJ1-1, with D possibly being TRBD1 (6 bases). Germline lookup yields CDR1 SNHLY and CDR2 FYNNEI. The CDR3 extends over 12 amino acids. The ends were cut back, 4 bases at V and 9 bases at J, with 12 bases in the middle. The DNA of the CDR3 is TGTGCCAGCAGTGGACAGGAGCCAAAAGCTTTCTTT. Translated: CASSGQEPKAFF.

CDR3 DNA sequence: TGTGCCAGCAGTACGGTCGGCGGGAGGGCCTTGAACACCGGGGAGCTGTTTTTT. It yields the protein CASSTVGGRALNTGELFF. This chain uses TRBV28 with TRBJ2-2; TRBD2 matches at 9 bases. V shed 5 bases, J shed 1 base, and the junction held 11 bases outside the gene matches. Germline loops: CDR1 MDHEN, CDR2 SYDVKM. The CDR3 extends over 18 amino acids.

This chain connects TRBV7-8 to TRBJ2-1; 9 bases fit TRBD2. Trimming at V came to 4 bases and at J to 14 bases, leaving 9 bases not matched to a gene. The V gene's germline CDR1 is SGHVS and CDR2 FQNEAQ. The CDR3 length is 13 residues. CDR3 in amino acids: CASSYQAASGKFF. As DNA, the CDR3 is TGTGCCAGCAGCTACCAGGCGGCTAGCGGGAAGTTCTTC.

This clone appeared once. The chain has TRBV7-6 and TRBJ1-1; TRBD1 matches at 7 bases. V shed 6 bases, J shed 6 bases, and the junction held 7 bases outside the gene matches. From germline, CDR1 is SGHVS and CDR2 FNYEAQ. The CDR3 extends over 13 amino acids. CDR3 sequence reads: CASSYDRAAEAFF. Here the CDR3 DNA reads TGTGCCAGCAGTTATGACAGGGCCGCTGAAGCTTTCTTT.

The gene calls are TRBV5-1 and TRBJ1-2, with TRBD1 matching 7 bases. V shed 4 bases and J 2 bases; nucleotides not matched to a gene: 8. The CDR3 loop spans 15 amino acids. Germline V lookup: CDR1 SGHRS, CDR2 YFSETQ. CDR3 sequence (DNA): TGCGCCAGCAGCACGACCGGGACAGAAAACTATGGCTACACCTTC. Translated, it gives CASSTTGTENYGYTF. Using reference TRBV5-1 and TRBJ1-2 for the parts outside the CDR3, the full variable domain is KAGVTQTPRYLIKTRGQQVTLSCSPISGHRSVSWYQQTPGQGLQFLFEYFSETQRNKGNFPGRFSGRQFSNSRSEMNVSTLELGDSALYLCASSTTGTENYGYTFGSGTRLTVV.

The chain has TRBV30 and TRBJ2-7; the D gene is possibly TRBD1 (6 bases). V lost 0 bases, J lost 6 bases, and 12 bases lay in between. This CDR3 comprises 13 residues. Germline V lookup: CDR1 GTSNPN, CDR2 SVGIG (reference sequence). This CDR3 is CAWSVSGVSEQYF. The DNA of the CDR3 is TGTGCCTGGAGTGTTTCAGGGGTGAGCGAGCAGTACTTC.

J is TRBJ2-3 and V is TRBV27, with 10 bases aligning to TRBD2. V was pared by 5 bases and J by 2 bases, with 1 base of the junction left unmatched. This CDR3 is 14 amino acids long. Germline CDR1 is MNHEY and CDR2 is SMNVEV (reference sequence). CDR3 DNA: TGTGCCAGCAGTCTAGCGGGGGTCACAGATACGCAGTATTTT. Translated: CASSLAGVTDTQYF.